These 20 T cell receptor beta chains originate from one sample sequenced in a study of CD8 T cells in ankylosing spondylitis (dated by TCRdb to about 2017). Library generation was performed with 5' RACE. Data came from an Illumina HiSeq 2500. TCRdb handled the public reads itself, with Q25 trimming in fastp and clone calling in MiXCR, and kept productive beta chains. Each entry is one CDR3 protein sequence, shown with its most common DNA and genes. In this sample the table shows 100,000 to 150,000 distinct CDR3 sequences, around 9.3% of which occur a single time. Approximately 3.6% of the sample is in the top ten clones. The specimen sequenced was blood, either unsorted or a sorted T cell fraction (not recorded which). The receptors stem from a male donor with ankylosing spondylitis or in good health (not recorded which).

The table lists this clonotype with a few counts. The J gene is TRBJ2-1, the V gene TRBV20-1, with 9 bases lining up with TRBD2. Germline V CDR1 and CDR2: DFQATT, SNEGSKA (reference sequence). The trim removed 6 bases at V and 4 bases at J, leaving 13 bases unmatched. This CDR3 comprises 16 residues. The CDR3 sequence: CSAKNLAGNKYNEQFF. The CDR3 DNA reads as TGCAGTGCAAAGAATCTAGCGGGAAATAAGTACAATGAGCAGTTCTTC.

This clonotype has a count of ten or more. The chain recombines TRBV7-7 with TRBJ2-1; TRBD2 agrees at 12 bases. CDR1 and CDR2 from the germline V gene are SSHAT and FNYEAQ (reference sequence). Germline trimming cut 5 bases from V and 6 bases from J; bases unmatched to any gene: 5. The CDR3 is 15 amino acids. In DNA, the CDR3 is TGTGCCAGCAGCCTCGCTAGCGGGAGGGGCAATGAGCAGTTCTTC. This codes for CASSLASGRGNEQFF.

The table lists this clonotype with many counts. The J gene is TRBJ2-1, the V gene TRBV19; a possible D gene is TRBD1 (6 bases). The ends were cut back, 3 bases at V and 6 bases at J, with 12 bases in the middle. The CDR3 is 14 amino acids. CDR1 is LNHDA, CDR2 SQIVND, per germline (reference sequence). The CDR3, as DNA: TGTGCCAGTAGTATGCTTGACAGGCCCAATGAGCAGTTCTTC. Translation: CASSMLDRPNEQFF.

Ten or more counts support this clonotype. The chain uses TRBV6-2 or TRBV6-3 and TRBJ1-4, with TRBD1 identical over 11 bases. J lost 5 bases, V lost 7 bases, and 6 bases had no gene match. CDR3 length: 15 amino acids. Germline assignment: CDR1 MNHEY and CDR2 SVGEGT. The CDR3 protein is CASTGRDRGNEKLFF. CDR3 coding DNA: TGTGCCAGCACCGGGCGGGACAGGGGGAATGAAAAACTGTTTTTT.

This clonotype was seen repeatedly, ten times or more. The rearrangement links TRBV28 to TRBJ2-7; 7 nucleotides agree with TRBD1. V was clipped by 1 base and J by 3 bases; unmatched bases: 9. The CDR3 consists of 16 residues. Per the germline V gene, CDR1 is MDHEN and CDR2 is SYDVKM. The CDR3 bases are TGTGCCAGCAGTTTATCTCTGACAGGGATTAACTACGAGCAGTACTTC. Its protein is CASSLSLTGINYEQYF.

This clonotype showed up many times. The chain couples TRBV20-1 to TRBJ2-2, with D hard to call. This CDR3 is 12 amino acids long. V was clipped by 7 bases and J by 0 bases, with 6 bases between them. Per the germline V gene, CDR1 is DFQATT and CDR2 is SNEGSKA (reference sequence). The DNA of the CDR3 is TGCAGTGTAGCACCGAACACCGGGGAGCTGTTTTTT. Translating it yields CSVAPNTGELFF.

This clonotype was observed a few times. V gene TRBV28 combines with J gene TRBJ1-1; D remains unclear. This CDR3 spans 15 amino acids. Trimming removed 4 bases at V and 4 bases at J, with 16 bases between. Germline V lookup: CDR1 MDHEN, CDR2 SYDVKM. The CDR3 reads CASSSARAVFTEAFF. For the CDR3, the DNA is TGTGCCAGCAGTTCGGCGCGAGCAGTTTTCACTGAAGCTTTCTTT.

This clonotype was seen at least ten times. V and J are TRBV3-1 and TRBJ2-2; possible D gene TRBD2, 5 bases. The CDR3 sequence is 18 residues long. The V end was cut by 1 base, the J end by 3 bases, with 18 bases between. Germline CDR1 is LGHDT and CDR2 is YNNKEL (reference sequence). CDR3 sequence (DNA): TGTGCCAGCAGCCAAGTGGTGGGGAGTTTGCGGGACACCGGGGAGCTGTTTTTT. This translates into CASSQVVGSLRDTGELFF.

The CDR3 sequence: CASSSQSFYEQYF. The CDR3 nucleotides read TGCGCCAGCAGCTCTCAGAGTTTCTACGAGCAGTACTTC. The J gene is TRBJ2-7, the V gene TRBV5-1; no definite D call. There are 13 residues in the CDR3. In germline, CDR1 is SGHRS, CDR2 YFSETQ. Trimming pared 3 bases from V and 3 bases from J, leaving 10 bases between.

The chain joins TRBV29-1 to TRBJ2-2; D is unresolved. V lost 4 bases to trimming and J lost 0 bases, with 9 bases between them. This CDR3 region has 14 residues. The germline CDR1 and CDR2 sequences are SQVTM and ANQGSEA. CDR3 bases: TGCAGCGTTGGGGAACCCTCGAACACCGGGGAGCTGTTTTTT. This gives the protein CSVGEPSNTGELFF.

The V gene is TRBV27, the J gene TRBJ2-1; TRBD2 matches 10 bases. The CDR3 extends over 17 amino acids. Germline CDR1 is MNHEY and CDR2 is SMNVEV (reference sequence). V was clipped by 3 bases and J by 6 bases; unmatched bases: 11. Here the CDR3 reads CASSFYIGLAVPNEQFF. CDR3 nucleotide sequence: TGTGCCAGCAGTTTTTACATTGGACTAGCGGTACCCAATGAGCAGTTCTTC.

The chain carries TRBV5-5 and TRBJ2-1; D is perhaps TRBD1 (6 bases). Between the trimmed V and J ends, which lost 4 bases and 6 bases, there was a span of 20 bases. Germline lookup yields CDR1 SGHKS and CDR2 YYEKEE (reference sequence). The CDR3 totals 16 residues. The CDR3 bases are TGTGCCAGCAGCCTCCTTGCCGGGACACTCCTCAATGAGCAGTTCTTC. It codes for CASSLLAGTLLNEQFF.

This clonotype was seen at least ten times. The chain combines TRBV20-1 with TRBJ2-7; D is possibly TRBD1 (6 bases). The CDR3 is 12 amino acids. Trimming removed 3 bases from V and 3 bases from J, with 9 bases in between. Germline CDR1 DFQATT, CDR2 SNEGSKA (reference sequence). The CDR3 spells CSASPQGYEQYF. CDR3 in DNA: TGCAGTGCTAGTCCACAGGGCTACGAGCAGTACTTC.

This clonotype was recorded at least ten times. CDR3: CSARIVSGYNEQFF. CDR3 in DNA: TGCAGTGCTAGGATCGTTAGCGGGTACAATGAGCAGTTCTTC. This chain uses TRBV20-1 with TRBJ2-1; 7 nucleotides match TRBD2. Trimming removed 3 bases from V and 4 bases from J; junction bases left unmatched: 6. The CDR3 extends over 14 amino acids. Germline CDR1 reads DFQATT; CDR2 reads SNEGSKA (reference sequence).

Many counts were recorded for this clonotype. The chain is built from TRBV27 and TRBJ1-1; D may be TRBD1 (6 bases). Trimming removed 3 bases from V and 6 bases from J, with 11 bases in between. CDR3 length: 13 amino acids. Germline V gene sequence: CDR1 MNHEY, CDR2 SMNVEV (reference sequence). The CDR3 nucleotides are TGTGCCAGCAGTTTTAAAGCAGGGGCTGAAGCTTTCTTT. Translation: CASSFKAGAEAFF.

This clonotype was observed many times. The CDR3 DNA reads TGCGCCAGCAGCCAAGATCGGGCAGGGCTCGAGCAGTACTTC. Amino acids: CASSQDRAGLEQYF. The V and J genes are TRBV4-3 and TRBJ2-7, with a tentative D call TRBD1 (5 bases). Trimming shortened V by 0 bases and J by 6 bases, and 12 bases separated the two germline ends. CDR3 size: 14 residues. Germline V gives CDR1 LGHNA, CDR2 YSLEER.

There are a few counts of this clonotype. The J gene is TRBJ1-2, the V gene TRBV24-1; D remains unclear. The CDR3 totals 13 residues. The germline gives CDR1 KGHDR, CDR2 SFDVKD. Trimming cost V 3 bases and J 1 base, with 5 bases left between them. The CDR3 coding sequence is TGTGCCACCAGTGATACGGGTAACTATGGCTACACCTTC. Amino acids: CATSDTGNYGYTF.

This clonotype was picked up a small number of times. Just one base apart from a much larger clone, this may be a read error. V is TRBV12-3 or TRBV12-4 and J is TRBJ2-1, with 7 bases matching TRBD2. V was clipped by 5 bases and J by 8 bases; unmatched bases: 15. This CDR3 has 16 residues. In DNA, the CDR3 is TGTGCCAGCAGTCTGGGACTACCGCCCGTGGGGGATGAGCAGTTCTTC. It translates to CASSLGLPPVGDEQFF.

The chain employs TRBV7-9 and TRBJ2-7, with 8 bases that match TRBD2. The CDR3 has 15 amino acids. V was clipped by 1 base and J by 0 bases; unmatched bases: 2. In germline, CDR1 is SEHNR, CDR2 FQNEAQ (reference sequence). The CDR3 DNA reads TGTGCCAGCAGCTTAGTACGGGAGGGCTCCTACGAGCAGTACTTC. It specifies CASSLVREGSYEQYF.

By sample fraction, this clonotype is medium-sized (0.01 to 0.1%). The chain employs TRBV7-3 and TRBJ2-1; 7 bases are shared with TRBD1. V lost 4 bases and J lost 5; bases outside the gene matches: 11. This CDR3 contains 16 residues. CDR1 and CDR2 from the germline V gene are SGHTA and FQGTGA. This CDR3 reads CASSSRPGQPDNEQFF. CDR3 nucleotide sequence: TGTGCCAGCAGCTCTAGACCGGGACAGCCAGACAATGAGCAGTTCTTC.